This entry features one T cell receptor (beta chain) sequence. The sample is drawn from a study of T cell changes during pregnancy in multiple sclerosis. The CDR3 spans 14 residues. Germline V CDR1 and CDR2: MNHNS, SASEGT. The germline V and J ends were trimmed by 5 bases and 3 bases, with 11 bases remaining between them. Assay used: immunoSEQ multiplex PCR; TCRdb lists only in-frame clones, some missing. The repertoire holds approximately 61,000 clones, with approximately 86% as singletons. This TCR was sampled from a female donor with multiple sclerosis, enrolled in a pregnancy study. This sample comprised peripheral blood, obtained in the first trimester of pregnancy. The J gene is TRBJ1-5, the V gene TRBV6-1; D possibly corresponds to TRBD1 (6 bases). The CDR3 region is CASSPTGINQPQHF. The CDR3 DNA follows: TGTGCCAGCAGTCCGACAGGTATCAATCAGCCCCAGCATTTT.